The 16 T cell receptor beta chains given below trace back to one sample, sequenced in a study of blood T cell repertoires in COVID-19 (TCRdb year 2020). The library was produced with the immunoSEQ multiplex PCR assay. TCRdb provides this immuneACCESS table in a form limited to in-frame rearrangements. Some clones are lacking; in checked studies, under half of them reflect an unresolved V gene, and why the rest are absent is not known. The sample table holds under 350,000 clones, of which about 89% were seen once. 1.5% to 2% of the sample rests with the top ten. The sample comprised PBMCs or T cells enriched from blood (not recorded which). The receptors were gathered from a woman in her thirties or forties who had recovered from COVID-19.

The rearrangement uses TRBV19 and TRBJ2-2; TRBD2 agrees at 9 bases. The germline gives CDR1 LNHDA, CDR2 SQIVND (reference sequence). The CDR3 loop spans 16 amino acids. J gave up 1 base and V 6 bases, and 6 bases lay outside the gene matches. CDR3 loop: CASSRQAGGNTGELFF. The CDR3 DNA follows: TGTGCCAGTAGCAGACAAGCGGGGGGGAACACCGGGGAGCTGTTTTTT.

The chain couples TRBV11-3 to TRBJ2-3, with TRBD2 matching over 7 bases. Germline V gives CDR1 SGHNT, CDR2 YENEEA. This CDR3 region has 16 residues. Trimming at V came to 4 bases and at J to 2 bases, leaving 9 bases not matched to a gene. The CDR3 reads CASSSGTAGATDTQYF. The CDR3 DNA reads as TGTGCCAGCAGCTCAGGTACCGCGGGAGCCACAGATACGCAGTATTTT.

This clone appeared a single time. The J gene is TRBJ1-4, the V gene TRBV29-1; TRBD1 matches at 9 bases. The CDR3 extends over 16 amino acids. Looked up from germline, CDR1 is SQVTM and CDR2 is ANQGSEA. V dropped 6 bases and J dropped 8; count of bases not matched to a gene: 16. The CDR3 bases are TGCAGCGTGGGCGGCCGACAGGGGGGTCGAATCGAAAAACTGTTTTTT. It encodes CSVGGRQGGRIEKLFF.

The chain joins TRBV29-1 to TRBJ2-2; possible D gene TRBD2, 6 bases. There are 13 residues in the CDR3. The germline gives CDR1 SQVTM, CDR2 ANQGSEA. The V and J ends lost 6 bases and 4 bases respectively, with 12 bases between them. CDR3 sequence: CSVLNGGTGELFF. The CDR3 DNA follows: TGCAGCGTCCTGAACGGGGGCACCGGGGAGCTGTTTTTT.

The J gene is TRBJ2-1, the V gene TRBV5-1; 11 bases agree with TRBD1. The CDR3 contains 15 residues. J gave up 8 bases and V 4 bases, and 8 bases lay outside the gene matches. The germline V gene encodes CDR1 SGHRS and CDR2 YFSETQ. CDR3 amino acids: CASSPGQGGRDEQFF. The CDR3 DNA is TGCGCCAGCAGCCCGGGACAGGGGGGAAGAGATGAGCAGTTCTTC.

V is TRBV3-1 (or the pseudogene TRBV3-2) and J is TRBJ2-1; TRBD1 agrees at 7 bases. Germline V gene lookup returns CDR1 LGHDT and CDR2 YNNKEL (reference sequence). V shed 4 bases and J 10 bases; nucleotides not matched to a gene: 13. The CDR3 is 15 amino acids. In DNA, the CDR3 is TGTGCCAGCAGCCTGATTAGGACAGGCCCACGCGAGCAGTTCTTC. Protein sequence: CASSLIRTGPREQFF.

The chain uses TRBV11-2 and TRBJ2-1; 11 bases align to TRBD2. Germline loops: CDR1 SGHAT, CDR2 FQNNGV. The CDR3 has 16 residues. V trimming: 4 bases; J trimming: 4 bases; junction bases outside the gene matches: 6. CDR3 loop: CASSSPTSGSYNEQFF. The CDR3 DNA follows: TGTGCCAGCAGCTCCCCCACTAGCGGGAGTTACAATGAGCAGTTCTTC.

This chain links TRBV7-2 with TRBJ2-1; a weak D match, TRBD2 (6 bases). The CDR3 has 16 amino acids. Trimming removed 2 bases from V and 8 bases from J, with 19 bases in between. Germline lookup yields CDR1 SGHTA and CDR2 FQGNSA. The DNA for the CDR3 is TGTGCCAGCAGCTTAAGGCCGGGCGGCGGGGCGGATGAGCAGTTCTTC. Translating it yields CASSLRPGGGADEQFF.

CDR3 protein: CASSQVRDGAQHF. CDR3 in DNA: TGTGCCAGCAGCCAAGTGAGAGACGGGGCCCAGCATTTT. J is TRBJ1-5 and V is TRBV4-2; D gene uncertain. Germline V gene sequence: CDR1 LGHNA, CDR2 YNFKEQ. Trimming stripped 1 base from V and 11 bases from J, with 12 bases between. This CDR3 comprises 13 residues.

The rearrangement joins TRBV5-1 to TRBJ2-7, with a weak D call TRBD2 (6 bases). Per germline, CDR1 SGHRS and CDR2 YFSETQ. Trimming stripped 2 bases from V and 0 bases from J, with 15 bases between. The CDR3 sequence is 16 residues long. CDR3 region: CASSLYGTVSSYEQYF. The CDR3 coding sequence is TGCGCCAGCAGCTTATACGGGACTGTTAGCTCCTACGAGCAGTACTTC.

The J gene is TRBJ2-3, the V gene TRBV5-3, with 8 bases identical to TRBD1. TRBV5-3 is an ORF for which the function is uncertain. CDR3 length equals 16 residues. With V trimmed by 7 bases and J by 4 bases, 14 bases remained unmatched. In DNA form, the CDR3 reads TGTGCCAGATCTTTAGCTTCGACAGGGGAGGCAGATACGCAGTATTTT. Its translation is CARSLASTGEADTQYF.

The CDR3 DNA reads as TGTGCCAGCAGCGTAGAAACAGACACTGAAGCTTTCTTT. Its protein product is CASSVETDTEAFF. The chain joins TRBV9 to TRBJ1-1; D not resolved. The CDR3 runs to 13 residues. Germline V CDR1 and CDR2: SGDLS, YYNGEE. V was shortened by 0 bases and J by 3 bases, with 6 bases between the two germline ends.

The V call is TRBV9, the J call TRBJ1-6; no clear D. The germline CDR1 and CDR2 sequences are SGDLS and YYNGEE. The CDR3 length is 18 residues. V was shortened by 1 base and J by 10 bases, with 24 bases between the two germline ends. This CDR3 is CASSVTPFGLLGGSPLHF. The CDR3 DNA reads TGTGCCAGCAGCGTAACTCCCTTCGGACTCCTGGGTGGGTCACCCCTCCACTTT.

This clone occurred a few times. The chain has TRBV4-1 and TRBJ1-1; weak D call: TRBD1 (5 bases). The CDR3 contains 16 residues. V lost 3 bases to trimming and J lost 1 base, with 15 bases between them. Looked up from germline, CDR1 is MGHRA and CDR2 is YSYEKL. CDR3 sequence reads: CASSHSTGAENTEAFF. The CDR3, as DNA: TGCGCCAGCAGCCATTCAACTGGGGCAGAGAACACTGAAGCTTTCTTT.

The chain is built from TRBV15 and TRBJ2-1; TRBD2 might be the D (6 bases). The CDR3 sequence is 16 residues long. V lost 6 bases and J 7 bases, leaving 22 bases between the germline ends. Germline CDR1 reads LNHNV; CDR2 reads YYDKDF (reference sequence). The CDR3 DNA reads as TGTGCCACCAGTTTATTCCCAGGGAGAGCGGGTAATGAGCAGTTCTTC. Its translation is CATSLFPGRAGNEQFF.

V and J are TRBV27 and TRBJ2-7; D possibly corresponds to TRBD1 (6 bases). Trimming left V 5 bases short and J 5 bases short, with 19 bases between. The CDR3 length is 15 residues. Per the germline V gene, CDR1 is MNHEY and CDR2 is SMNVEV (reference sequence). The CDR3 DNA sequence: TGTGCCAGCAGTCTACACAGGGACCGGGCCCACGAGCAGTACTTC. Protein product: CASSLHRDRAHEQYF.